This T cell receptor (beta chain) was observed in a study of shared clonotypes between healthy human individuals. The CDR3 loop spans 14 amino acids. V shed 0 bases and J shed 2 bases, with 8 bases lying between them. Per the germline V gene, CDR1 is SGHRS and CDR2 is YFSETQ. As concerns this clone: This sample includes further DNA sequences coding for the same CDR3.

Assay: immunoSEQ multiplex PCR; the TCRdb copy retains only in-frame clones and omits some. The sample consists of a few million clones, 85% to 95% of them appearing once. Donation came from healthy HIV-negative adults that had no recent acute infections or vaccinations. Those who donated, Caucasian adults without exception, all lived in Nashville, Tennessee. The sequenced material came from naive CD4+ T cells from PBMCs. Subset defined: CD45RA+ positively selected. V gene TRBV5-1 combines with J gene TRBJ1-1; D gene uncertain. The origin of this receptor is a man younger than 35 in good health. Some clones in this sample may be carry-over from other donors' samples. The CDR3 nucleotides are TGCGCCAGCAGCTTGGCCTTAGAAAACACTGAAGCTTTCTTT. Amino acids: CASSLALENTEAFF.